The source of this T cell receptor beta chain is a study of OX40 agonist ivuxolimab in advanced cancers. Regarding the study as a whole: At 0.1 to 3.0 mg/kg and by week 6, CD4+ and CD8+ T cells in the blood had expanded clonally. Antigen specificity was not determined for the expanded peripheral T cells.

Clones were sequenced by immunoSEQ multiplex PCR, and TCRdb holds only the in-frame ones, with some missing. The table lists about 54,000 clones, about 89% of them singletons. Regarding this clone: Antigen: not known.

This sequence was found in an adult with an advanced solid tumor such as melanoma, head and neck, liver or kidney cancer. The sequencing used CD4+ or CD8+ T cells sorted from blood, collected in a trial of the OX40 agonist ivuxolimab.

The CDR3 bases are TGTGCCAGCAGTCTTGGACTAGGGGACGTACAAGAGACCCAGTACTTC. It codes for CASSLGLGDVQETQYF. The chain carries TRBV28 and TRBJ2-5; 7 bases fit TRBD2. CDR1 MDHEN and CDR2 SYDVKM come from the germline V gene. After removal of 5 bases from V and 2 bases from J, the junction contained 11 bases not matched to a gene. The CDR3 sequence is 16 residues long.